This passage covers 32 T cell receptor beta chains from one sample sequenced in a study of T-cell reconstitution after alpha-beta-depleted transplantation in children. Unique molecular identifiers were used in preparing the TCRbeta library. MiXCR, applied by TCRdb to the PCR reads, yields one record per CDR3 protein. The table lists roughly 500,000 distinct CDR3 sequences, about 31% of them singletons. The sequencing used PBMCs from the stem cell graft donor, collected from the stem cell graft. These receptors originate from a human donor who donated a stem cell graft to a child with aplastic anemia.

The genes are TRBV19 and TRBJ1-1; 8 bases line up with TRBD1. Germline lookup yields CDR1 LNHDA and CDR2 SQIVND (reference sequence). This CDR3 is built from 15 residues. Trimming at V came to 7 bases and at J to 0 bases, leaving 7 bases not matched to a gene. The CDR3 nucleotides are TGTGCCAGTACCGAAAGGACAGGGATGAACACTGAAGCTTTCTTT. Its translation is CASTERTGMNTEAFF.

This clonotype occurred a few times. This rearrangement joins TRBV29-1 to TRBJ1-3, with D hard to call. Trimming shortened V by 1 base and J by 0 bases, and 7 bases separated the two germline ends. The CDR3 is 14 amino acids. CDR1 is SQVTM and CDR2 is ANQGSEA in the germline V gene. CDR3 DNA: TGCAGCGTTGAAGCTTTCCTCTCTGGAAACACCATATATTTT. This codes for CSVEAFLSGNTIYF.

The J gene is TRBJ2-3, the V gene TRBV20-1; TRBD2 matches 16 bases. The length of the CDR3 is 18 residues. After removal of 2 bases from V and 2 bases from J, the junction contained 7 bases not matched to a gene. The germline CDR1 and CDR2 sequences are DFQATT and SNEGSKA (reference sequence). The CDR3 spells CSARSGLAGGQNTDTQYF. Here the CDR3 DNA reads TGCAGTGCTAGATCGGGACTAGCGGGAGGGCAAAACACAGATACGCAGTATTTT.

The gene calls are TRBV20-1 and TRBJ2-2; D is tentatively TRBD1 or TRBD2 (7 bases each). Germline V gene sequence: CDR1 DFQATT, CDR2 SNEGSKA (reference sequence). Trimming pared 5 bases from V and 5 bases from J, leaving 21 bases between. There are 16 residues in the CDR3. CDR3 coding DNA: TGCAGTGCTCCCGCGACAGGGCTCGGGGGGACCGGGGAGCTGTTTTTT. This gives the protein CSAPATGLGGTGELFF.

This clonotype was seen only a few times. V and J are TRBV10-2 and TRBJ2-1; 7 nucleotides match TRBD2. J gave up 3 bases and V 8 bases, and 7 bases lay outside the gene matches. Germline CDR1 WSHSY, CDR2 SAAADI. There are 14 residues in the CDR3. CDR3: CASVFSGLYNEQFF. CDR3 coding DNA: TGCGCCAGCGTATTTAGCGGGCTCTACAATGAGCAGTTCTTC.

This clonotype was seen only a few times. Because the CDR3's place on the DNA is in doubt, the DNA is left out and the CDR3 is given as listed by TCRdb. The chain employs TRBV28 and TRBJ2-3; no check of the table's D call, TRBD2, against the DNA was made. CDR1 and CDR2 from the germline V gene are MDHEN and SYDVKM. The CDR3 spans 14 residues, counting both ends. The CDR3 region is CASSSSGLVRTQYF.

V is TRBV7-9 and J is TRBJ2-5, with 13 positions matching TRBD2. V shed 5 bases, J shed 4 bases, and the junction held 10 bases outside the gene matches. The CDR3 spans 17 residues. Germline V gives CDR1 SEHNR, CDR2 FQNEAQ (reference sequence). CDR3: CASSPGTSGVGGETQYF. The CDR3 bases are TGTGCCAGCAGCCCCGGGACTAGCGGGGTCGGTGGAGAGACCCAGTACTTC. Using reference TRBV7-9 and TRBJ2-5 for the parts outside the CDR3, the full variable domain is DTGVSQNPRHKITKRGQNVTFRCDPISEHNRLYWYRQTLGQGPEFLTYFQNEAQLEKSRLLSDRFSAERPKGSFSTLEIQRTEQGDSAMYLCASSPGTSGVGGETQYFGPGTRLLVL.

This clonotype was recorded at least ten times. The V gene is TRBV20-1, the J gene TRBJ2-6; TRBD1 agrees at 7 bases. Germline V lookup: CDR1 DFQATT, CDR2 SNEGSKA (reference sequence). J lost 1 base, V lost 0 bases, and 6 bases had no gene match. CDR3 size: 17 residues. In DNA, the CDR3 is TGCAGTGCTAGAGACCGGACAGGCGAATCTGGGGCCAACGTCCTGACTTTC. Translation: CSARDRTGESGANVLTF.

The chain recombines TRBV19 with TRBJ2-1; D unclear. The CDR3 has 12 amino acids. Germline V gene lookup returns CDR1 LNHDA and CDR2 SQIVND (reference sequence). Trimming left V 4 bases short and J 7 bases short, with 8 bases between. In DNA, the CDR3 is TGTGCCAGTAGTAAGCCCACGAATGAGCAGTTCTTC. Residues: CASSKPTNEQFF.

The chain carries TRBV30 and TRBJ1-5, with 9 nucleotides matching TRBD1. The CDR3 sequence is 15 residues long. The germline V gene encodes CDR1 GTSNPN and CDR2 SVGIG (reference sequence). V trimming: 5 bases; J trimming: 2 bases; junction bases outside the gene matches: 7. The CDR3 bases are TGTGCCTGGGGGACAGGGCAGGGGGGCAATCAGCCCCAGCATTTT. Protein: CAWGTGQGGNQPQHF.

This clonotype was seen more than once but under ten times. This rearrangement joins TRBV7-2 to TRBJ2-1; D perhaps matches TRBD2 (5 bases). V lost 5 bases and J 3 bases, leaving 17 bases between the germline ends. This CDR3 region has 16 residues. CDR1 and CDR2 (germline): SGHTA, FQGNSA. CDR3 DNA sequence: TGTGCCAGCAGCCCCCAGTCGAGGGCCGACTACAATGAGCAGTTCTTC. The encoded protein is CASSPQSRADYNEQFF. Filled out from reference TRBV7-2 and TRBJ2-1, the complete variable domain reads GAGVSQSPSNKVTEKGKDVELRCDPISGHTALYWYRQSLGQGLEFLIYFQGNSAPDKSGLPSDRFSAERTGGSVSTLTIQRTQQEDSAVYLCASSPQSRADYNEQFFGPGTRLTVL.

This clonotype has only a few counts. CDR3 in amino acids: CAVGGNTGELFF. In DNA, the CDR3 is TGTGCCGTAGGGGGAAACACCGGGGAGCTGTTTTTT. This chain uses TRBV30 with TRBJ2-2; D may be TRBD1 (6 bases). The germline V gene has CDR1 GTSNPN and CDR2 SVGIG (reference sequence). V dropped 8 bases and J dropped 2 bases, with 9 bases sitting between them. The CDR3 extends over 12 amino acids.

This clonotype was detected once. The chain links TRBV7-9 to TRBJ2-1; 9 nucleotides match TRBD2. The V segment lost 8 bases and the J segment 8 bases; nucleotides outside the gene matches: 10. Per the germline V gene, CDR1 is SEHNR and CDR2 is FQNEAQ (reference sequence). This CDR3 is built from 14 residues. In nucleotides, the CDR3 is TGTGCCAGCCAAACTAGCGGGTTTAACGATGAGCAGTTCTTC. Translated, it gives CASQTSGFNDEQFF.

This chain connects TRBV12-3 or TRBV12-4 to TRBJ2-5; D is unclear. The CDR3 is made up of 12 amino acids. V was cut by 7 bases and J by 0 bases, with 6 bases left in between. The CDR3 region is CASTMYQETQYF. The CDR3 DNA sequence: TGTGCCAGCACCATGTACCAAGAGACCCAGTACTTC.

The chain recombines TRBV5-5 with TRBJ1-5, with D possibly matching TRBD1 (6 bases). V was cut by 3 bases and J by 5 bases, with 18 bases left in between. Looked up from germline, CDR1 is SGHKS and CDR2 is YYEKEE (reference sequence). The CDR3 loop spans 16 amino acids. The CDR3 DNA reads as TGTGCCAGCAGCTCCCTAGGGGGACCGGTAGATCAGCCCCAGCATTTT. Amino acid sequence: CASSSLGGPVDQPQHF.

This clonotype was counted a few times. The chain uses TRBV5-1 and TRBJ2-1; TRBD1 is a possible D gene (7 bases). The CDR3 extends over 15 amino acids. V lost 3 bases and J lost 8, with 18 bases in between. In germline, CDR1 is SGHRS, CDR2 YFSETQ. CDR3: CASSSGGSLTHEQFF. CDR3 DNA: TGCGCCAGCAGCTCAGGGGGGTCCCTGACGCATGAGCAGTTCTTC.

This clonotype was seen a single time. J is TRBJ1-6 and V is TRBV5-1; D is ambiguous. Trimming removed 0 bases at V and 0 bases at J, with 10 bases between. The germline V gene has CDR1 SGHRS and CDR2 YFSETQ. There are 17 residues in the CDR3. The CDR3 loop reads CASSLEGRSSYNSPLHF. CDR3 sequence (DNA): TGCGCCAGCAGCTTGGAAGGCAGGAGCTCCTATAATTCACCCCTCCACTTT.

At least ten counts were recorded for this clonotype. The chain links TRBV5-1 to TRBJ2-1, with 7 bases aligning to TRBD1. The V gene end was trimmed by 4 bases and the J gene end by 6 bases; junction bases not matched to a gene: 1. Per the germline V gene, CDR1 is SGHRS and CDR2 is YFSETQ. The CDR3 spans 12 residues. The CDR3 DNA reads TGCGCCAGCAGCCACAGGGGCAATGAGCAGTTCTTC. It codes for CASSHRGNEQFF.

This clonotype has only a few counts. V gene TRBV12-3 or TRBV12-4 combines with J gene TRBJ2-5, with D unresolved. The CDR3 length is 14 residues. Trimming pared 3 bases from V and 2 bases from J, leaving 10 bases between. The CDR3 loop is CASSFGQRQETQYF. The CDR3 coding sequence is TGTGCCAGCAGTTTTGGTCAGAGACAAGAGACCCAGTACTTC.

The CDR3 reads CASSPLRGVAGGSYNEQFF. In DNA form, the CDR3 reads TGTGCCAGCTCACCACTAAGGGGGGTAGCGGGAGGATCCTACAATGAGCAGTTCTTC. This chain joins TRBV18 and TRBJ2-1; 10 bases map to TRBD2. Looked up from germline, CDR1 is KGHSH and CDR2 is LQKENI. This CDR3 region has 19 residues. Trimming took 1 base from V and 1 from J; bases not matched to a gene: 10.

CDR3 protein: CASSQVAGVSYNEQFF. The CDR3 DNA follows: TGCGCCAGCAGCCAAGTAGCGGGAGTTTCCTACAATGAGCAGTTCTTC. The chain is built from TRBV4-3 and TRBJ2-1; 9 nucleotides line up with TRBD2. Germline V CDR1 and CDR2: LGHNA, YSLEER. V shed 1 base, J shed 1 base, and the junction held 2 bases outside the gene matches. CDR3 size: 16 residues.

This rearrangement joins TRBV6-6 to TRBJ1-5, with D possibly TRBD1 on 5 matching bases. V shed 7 bases and J shed 9 bases, with 13 bases lying between them. Germline V gene lookup returns CDR1 MNHNY and CDR2 SVGAGI (reference sequence). This CDR3 region has 12 residues. This chain's CDR3 is CASNTGLRPQHF. The CDR3 region has the DNA TGTGCCAGCAATACAGGCCTTCGGCCCCAGCATTTT.

This clonotype was seen more than once but under ten times. The chain is built from TRBV7-9 and TRBJ2-2; TRBD1 or TRBD2 may be the D gene (5 bases each). Trimming cost V 8 bases and J 0 bases, with 10 bases left between them. This CDR3 is built from 14 residues. Germline CDR1 SEHNR, CDR2 FQNEAQ (reference sequence). The CDR3 nucleotides are TGTGCCAGCCCCGGGGACGCGAACACCGGGGAGCTGTTTTTT. It codes for CASPGDANTGELFF. The entire variable domain, with the rest obtained from reference TRBV7-9 and TRBJ2-2, is as follows: DTGVSQNPRHKITKRGQNVTFRCDPISEHNRLYWYRQTLGQGPEFLTYFQNEAQLEKSRLLSDRFSAERPKGSFSTLEIQRTEQGDSAMYLCASPGDANTGELFFGEGSRLTVL.

V and J are TRBV20-1 and TRBJ2-1; 8 nucleotides agree with TRBD2. The CDR3 has 16 amino acids. Germline-derived CDR1 and CDR2 are DFQATT and SNEGSKA (reference sequence). V was pared by 2 bases and J by 7 bases, with 13 bases of the junction left unmatched. CDR3 amino acids: CSARIVGAGGPNEQFF. CDR3 nucleotide sequence: TGCAGTGCTAGAATTGTCGGGGCGGGAGGCCCAAATGAGCAGTTCTTC.

The chain employs TRBV28 and TRBJ2-7; D is ambiguous. The CDR3 has 14 residues. Trimming left V 3 bases short and J 4 bases short, with 13 bases between. CDR1 is MDHEN, CDR2 SYDVKM, per germline. The CDR3 reads CASSLAGGVYEQYV. The CDR3 coding sequence is TGTGCCAGCAGTTTGGCCGGTGGGGTTTACGAGCAGTACGTC.

The V gene is TRBV4-3, the J gene TRBJ1-4; a possible D gene is TRBD1 (6 bases). CDR1 is LGHNA, CDR2 YSLEER, per germline. The CDR3 runs 16 residues. V dropped 1 base and J dropped 6 bases, with 15 bases sitting between them. The CDR3 loop reads CASSQGAGHVDEKLFF. The CDR3 nucleotides read TGCGCCAGCAGCCAAGGGGCGGGACACGTTGATGAAAAACTGTTTTTT.

This clonotype was found a few times. The chain recombines TRBV27 with TRBJ2-1; D is uncertain. CDR1 is MNHEY, CDR2 SMNVEV, per germline (reference sequence). Trimming took 8 bases from V and 5 from J, leaving 16 bases between them. The CDR3 is 14 residues long. CDR3 sequence: CASGQVRVHNEQFF. For the CDR3, the DNA is TGTGCCAGCGGCCAAGTGCGCGTTCACAATGAGCAGTTCTTC.

V is TRBV4-3 and J is TRBJ2-1; 8 nucleotides agree with TRBD1. The CDR3 extends over 17 amino acids. Trimming removed 3 bases from V and 1 base from J; junction bases left unmatched: 8. Germline values: CDR1 LGHNA, CDR2 YSLEER. In nucleotides, the CDR3 is TGCGCCAGCAGCCAGACTCTTGGACAGGGTTCCTACAATGAGCAGTTCTTC. Its translation is CASSQTLGQGSYNEQFF.

CDR3 sequence: CASRPPLFFDRVGTEAFF. In DNA, the CDR3 is TGTGCCAGCAGGCCACCTCTTTTTTTTGACAGGGTAGGCACTGAAGCTTTCTTT. The chain joins TRBV11-1 to TRBJ1-1; 7 bases line up with TRBD1. Trimming cost V 6 bases and J 4 bases; bases outside gene matches: 20. The CDR3 sequence is 18 residues long. CDR1 and CDR2 from the germline V gene are SGHAT and FQDESV (reference sequence). Complete variable domain (other parts from reference TRBV11-1 and TRBJ1-1): EAEVAQSPRYKITEKSQAVAFWCDPISGHATLYWYRQILGQGPELLVQFQDESVVDDSQLPKDRFSAERLKGVDSTLKIQPAELGDSAMYLCASRPPLFFDRVGTEAFFGQGTRLTVV.

This clonotype was observed a few times. Here the CDR3 reads CASSSSGTVHEQFF. CDR3 coding DNA: TGTGCCAGCAGTTCGTCCGGGACAGTACATGAGCAGTTCTTC. The V gene is TRBV6-5, the J gene TRBJ2-1; 7 nucleotides match TRBD1. J gave up 8 bases and V 4 bases, and 8 bases lay outside the gene matches. The CDR3 sequence is 14 residues long. The germline gives CDR1 MNHEY, CDR2 SVGAGI.

A few counts support this clonotype. V usage is TRBV20-1 and J usage is TRBJ2-1, with 14 bases fitting TRBD2. The CDR3 spans 17 residues. The J segment lost 0 bases and the V segment lost 0 bases, leaving 1 base of the junction unmatched. Germline CDR1 reads DFQATT; CDR2 reads SNEGSKA (reference sequence). CDR3 sequence reads: CSARDGTSGSSYNEQFF. CDR3 DNA: TGCAGTGCTAGAGACGGGACTAGCGGGAGCTCCTACAATGAGCAGTTCTTC.

J is TRBJ2-7 and V is TRBV20-1; possibly TRBD1 or TRBD2 for D (6 bases each). Trimming stripped 8 bases from V and 9 bases from J, with 26 bases between. The CDR3 totals 14 residues. Germline lookup yields CDR1 DFQATT and CDR2 SNEGSKA (reference sequence). This CDR3 reads CSSHPNREVLRQYF. The CDR3 DNA follows: TGCAGTTCCCACCCCAACAGGGAGGTTCTGCGGCAGTACTTC.